The clone carrying this T cell receptor (beta chain) was observed many times. What was amplified from RNA transcripts were TCR beta CDR3 regions. TCR CDR3 underwent first-round RT-PCR with the HTBI primer set. TCRdb reprocessed the multiplex PCR reads with MiXCR, giving one entry per CDR3 protein. The sample lists 350,000 to 400,000 distinct CDR3 sequences; 18% were seen once. These data originate in a study of T cells in Graves' hyperthyroidism and ophthalmopathy. In the study overall: At the time of initial diagnosis and before any treatment, peripheral blood was collected.

Trimming shortened V by 3 bases and J by 0 bases, and 8 bases separated the two germline ends. This CDR3 is 14 amino acids long. Germline assignment: CDR1 DFQATT and CDR2 SNEGSKA (reference sequence). The material sequenced was blood. The source is a man between 18 and 35 years old with Graves' ophthalmopathy. This chain connects TRBV20-1 to TRBJ2-2, with a weak D call TRBD1 (5 bases). CDR3 sequence: CSASWTTNTGELFF. CDR3 bases: TGCAGTGCTAGCTGGACAACGAACACCGGGGAGCTGTTTTTT.